Presented here are 31 T cell receptor beta chains from one specimen sequenced in a study of spatial heterogeneity in lung cancer. Study outcomes and limitations: The study found that expanded intratumoral alpha and beta TCR counts tracked tumor mutation counts.

The antigens these receptors bind are not known. Time point meaning: sample taken at primary tumor resection. MiXCR, applied by TCRdb to the 5' RACE reads, yields one record per CDR3 protein. The sample gives roughly 19,000 distinct CDR3 sequences, 5% to 6% of which show up once; about 9.4% is in the top ten. Here the sequenced sample was lung tumor tissue, taken at surgery. The receptors come from a female donor with early-stage non-small cell lung cancer.

This clonotype was picked up many times. The library was designed around alpha chains, so this beta chain is a stray read whose abundance carries little weight. The V and J genes are TRBV4-1 and TRBJ2-2; possibly TRBD1 or TRBD2 for D (5 bases each). This CDR3 has 15 residues. Germline CDR1 and CDR2: MGHRA and YSYEKL. V lost 6 bases, J lost 1 base, and 12 bases lay in between. The CDR3 DNA reads as TGCGCCAGCAGAACCCCGGGACGGAACACCGGGGAGCTGTTTTTT. Its translation: CASRTPGRNTGELFF.

This clonotype appeared many times. The library was prepared for alpha chains; this beta chain is a stray read, so its frequency means little. The V gene is TRBV25-1, the J gene TRBJ2-2; 11 nucleotides agree with TRBD2. CDR3 length equals 16 residues. With 4 bases clipped from V and 6 bases from J, the junction kept 7 bases outside the gene matches. Germline V CDR1 and CDR2: MGHDK, SYGVNS. The CDR3 nucleotides read TGTGCCAGCAGTGGGACCGGGACTAGCGGCGCCGGGGAGCTGTTTTTT. This gives the protein CASSGTGTSGAGELFF. Supplemented by reference TRBV25-1 and TRBJ2-2, the full variable domain reads EADIYQTPRYLVIGTGKKITLECSQTMGHDKMYWYQQDPGMELHLIHYSYGVNSTEKGDLSSESTVSRIRTEHFPLTLESARPSHTSQYLCASSGTGTSGAGELFFGEGSRLTVL.

This clonotype was recorded many times. Within a library made for alpha chains, this beta chain is off target, and its count is uninformative. The chain carries TRBV5-1 and TRBJ1-4, with D possibly matching TRBD1 (6 bases). CDR3 length equals 17 residues. V lost 4 bases and J 0 bases, leaving 16 bases between the germline ends. In germline, CDR1 is SGHRS, CDR2 YFSETQ. The CDR3 is CASSMDSLFATNEKLFF. CDR3 DNA sequence: TGCGCCAGCAGCATGGACAGTTTATTCGCAACTAATGAAAAACTGTTTTTT.

This clonotype was detected a few times. This beta chain lies outside the target of a library built for alpha chains; its clone size means little. The chain couples TRBV18 to TRBJ1-3; no clear D. The germline V and J ends were trimmed by 2 bases and 0 bases, with 5 bases remaining between them. The CDR3 runs 14 residues. Germline lookup yields CDR1 KGHSH and CDR2 LQKENI. The CDR3 DNA reads TGTGCCAGCTCACCAAGCATCTCTGGAAACACCATATATTTT. Translation: CASSPSISGNTIYF. Combining the CDR3 with reference TRBV18 and TRBJ1-3 gives the whole variable domain NAGVMQNPRHLVRRRGQEARLRCSPMKGHSHVYWYRQLPEEGLKFMVYLQKENIIDESGMPKERFSAEFPKEGPSILRIQQVVRGDSAAYFCASSPSISGNTIYFGEGSWLTVV.

This clonotype was counted ten times or more. As an off-target read in a library built for alpha chains, this beta chain has a frequency of little significance. The chain uses TRBV5-1 and TRBJ2-5; D gene ambiguous. V was pared by 1 base and J by 7 bases, with 5 bases between. Germline V lookup: CDR1 SGHRS, CDR2 YFSETQ. The CDR3 sequence is 11 residues long. DNA for the CDR3: TGCGCCAGCAGCTTGATAGGGACCCAGTACTTC. Translating gives CASSLIGTQYF.

This clonotype was counted a few times. Since it is a stray read in a library aimed at alpha chains, this beta chain has a size that is not meaningful. The rearrangement links TRBV7-2 to TRBJ2-7; D not resolved. CDR1 and CDR2 from the germline V gene are SGHTA and FQGNSA. Deletions cut 4 bases from V and 4 bases from J, with 5 bases between. There are 11 residues in the CDR3. CDR3 sequence (DNA): TGTGCCAGCAGCTCGAGATACGAGCAGTACTTC. Protein: CASSSRYEQYF. The full variable domain, rest sourced from reference TRBV7-2 and TRBJ2-7, is GAGVSQSPSNKVTEKGKDVELRCDPISGHTALYWYRQSLGQGLEFLIYFQGNSAPDKSGLPSDRFSAERTGGSVSTLTIQRTQQEDSAVYLCASSSRYEQYFGPGTRLTVT.

In its sample, this clonotype was seen many times. This beta chain is a stray read from a library made for alpha chains; its abundance is not meaningful. The genes are TRBV7-2 and TRBJ2-7; 9 bases are a match to TRBD2. Looked up from germline, CDR1 is SGHTA and CDR2 is FQGNSA. J was trimmed by 7 bases and V by 5 bases; bases with no gene match: 9. CDR3 length: 14 residues. DNA of the CDR3: TGTGCCAGCAGCCGAGGACTAGCGTCGGGGGAGCAGTACTTC. Encoded protein: CASSRGLASGEQYF.

A word on this clonotype: This may be a read error: a much more frequent sequence differs by one nucleotide. The library was prepared for alpha chains; this beta chain is a stray read, so its frequency means little. J is TRBJ2-7 and V is TRBV29-1; D gene ambiguous. CDR3 length: 15 residues. The germline V gene has CDR1 SQVTM and CDR2 ANQGSEA. The CDR3 DNA reads TGCAGCGTTGTTTGGTTAGATAAAAGCTCCCACGAGCAGTACTTC. Translated, it gives CSVVWLDKSSHEQYF.

Many counts were recorded for this clonotype. Since it is a stray read in a library aimed at alpha chains, this beta chain has a size that is not meaningful. The rearrangement links TRBV7-9 to TRBJ1-1, with 10 positions matching TRBD1. Germline CDR1 and CDR2: SEHNR and FQNEAQ (reference sequence). The V gene end was trimmed by 0 bases and the J gene end by 7 bases; junction bases not matched to a gene: 5. The CDR3 loop spans 15 amino acids. The DNA of the CDR3 is TGTGCCAGCAGCTTAGCGGAGACAGGGGGCGTTGAAGCTTTCTTT. Its protein product is CASSLAETGGVEAFF.

This clonotype was counted ten times or more. Found in a library prepared for alpha chains, this beta chain is an off-target read, and its abundance has little meaning. The V and J genes are TRBV5-1 and TRBJ2-7; TRBD1 matches 9 bases. Germline V gene sequence: CDR1 SGHRS, CDR2 YFSETQ. The trim removed 0 bases at V and 2 bases at J, leaving 0 bases unmatched. CDR3 length: 14 amino acids. The CDR3 is CASSLGQGAYEQYF. The DNA of the CDR3 is TGCGCCAGCAGCTTGGGACAGGGGGCCTACGAGCAGTACTTC.

This clonotype was observed at least ten times. A library prepared for alpha chains yielded this beta chain as an off-target read; its size is of little meaning. J is TRBJ2-7 and V is TRBV5-1; D not resolved. Germline CDR1 reads SGHRS; CDR2 reads YFSETQ. This CDR3 has 15 amino acids. Trimming left V 0 bases short and J 2 bases short, with 12 bases between. CDR3 nucleotides: TGCGCCAGCAGCTTGGCTCCGGGCGCGCCCTACGAGCAGTACTTC. Protein sequence: CASSLAPGAPYEQYF.

In its sample, this clonotype was seen many times. As an off-target read in a library built for alpha chains, this beta chain has a frequency of little significance. The rearrangement uses TRBV5-1 and TRBJ2-2; tentative D call: TRBD1 (5 bases). The germline V gene has CDR1 SGHRS and CDR2 YFSETQ. The ends were cut back, 4 bases at V and 2 bases at J, with 9 bases in the middle. This CDR3 contains 14 residues. The CDR3 is CASSVDTNTGELFF. CDR3 nucleotide sequence: TGCGCCAGCAGCGTGGACACCAACACCGGGGAGCTGTTTTTT.

This clonotype came up many times. As an off-target read in a library built for alpha chains, this beta chain has a frequency of little significance. The chain has TRBV7-3 and TRBJ1-2; weak D call: TRBD1 (6 bases). Germline V gene sequence: CDR1 SGHTA, CDR2 FQGTGA. This CDR3 comprises 13 residues. The V gene lost 6 bases and the J gene lost 4 bases, with 12 bases spanning the gap. The CDR3 DNA sequence: TGTGCCAGCAGTGCGGGACAAACCTATGGCTACACCTTC. This encodes CASSAGQTYGYTF.

This clonotype was seen only a few times. Found in a library prepared for alpha chains, this beta chain is an off-target read, and its abundance has little meaning. The chain combines TRBV27 with TRBJ2-2, with D unresolved. The germline gives CDR1 MNHEY, CDR2 SMNVEV (reference sequence). This CDR3 has 14 amino acids. Trimming took 2 bases from V and 1 from J, leaving 5 bases between them. This chain's CDR3 is CASSLAWNTGELFF. The CDR3 bases are TGTGCCAGCAGTTTAGCCTGGAACACCGGGGAGCTGTTTTTT.

Concerning this clonotype: A much more abundant neighbour one base away suggests this may be a read error. Little can be read into the size of this beta chain, an off-target read in a library designed for alpha chains. This CDR3 is CASSLAGLAYSDTQYF. The CDR3 DNA follows: TGTGCCAGCAGTTTAGCGGGACTAGCGTACTCAGATACGCAGTATTTT. The rearrangement links TRBV12-3 or TRBV12-4 to TRBJ2-3; 10 nucleotides line up with TRBD2. The J segment lost 4 bases and the V segment lost 0 bases, leaving 4 bases of the junction unmatched. The CDR3 spans 16 residues.

This clonotype was found a few times. This beta chain appears as a stray read in a library generated for alpha chains; its size is not informative. The genes are TRBV6-1 and TRBJ2-5; D may be TRBD2 (6 bases). Germline V gives CDR1 MNHNS, CDR2 SASEGT. The CDR3 sequence is 14 residues long. V lost 6 bases and J lost 6, with 17 bases in between. CDR3 bases: TGTGCCAGCAGCGTCGCGGGGTTTCTCAAGACCCAGTACTTC. Protein sequence: CASSVAGFLKTQYF.

This clonotype was seen repeatedly, ten times or more. A library prepared for alpha chains yielded this beta chain as an off-target read; its size is of little meaning. CDR3: CATSEGVTQYF. Here the CDR3 DNA reads TGTGCCACCAGTGAGGGCGTAACGCAGTATTTT. The gene calls are TRBV24-1 and TRBJ2-3; D not certain. Germline lookup yields CDR1 KGHDR and CDR2 SFDVKD. CDR3 length: 11 amino acids. Trimming pared 4 bases from V and 9 bases from J, leaving 7 bases between.

In its sample, this clonotype was seen a few times. Found in a library prepared for alpha chains, this beta chain is an off-target read, and its abundance has little meaning. V and J are TRBV18 and TRBJ2-3, with no clear D. CDR1 KGHSH and CDR2 LQKENI come from the germline V gene. V gave up 2 bases and J gave up 5 bases, with 14 bases separating them. The CDR3 extends over 15 amino acids. In nucleotides, the CDR3 is TGTGCCAGCTCACCAAATCTAGATTTGGTAGATACGCAGTATTTT. Its protein is CASSPNLDLVDTQYF.

This clonotype occurred many times. The library was built for alpha chains, so this beta chain is an off-target read and its size means little. The chain carries TRBV27 and TRBJ2-6, with 11 bases that match TRBD1. This CDR3 comprises 17 residues. CDR1 MNHEY and CDR2 SMNVEV come from the germline V gene (reference sequence). Germline trimming cut 4 bases from V and 2 bases from J; bases unmatched to any gene: 4. The CDR3 protein is CASSYRTGGAGANVLTF. CDR3 in DNA: TGTGCCAGCAGTTACCGGACAGGGGGCGCTGGGGCCAACGTCCTGACTTTC.

This clonotype was seen at least ten times. Since it is a stray read in a library aimed at alpha chains, this beta chain has a size that is not meaningful. The gene calls are TRBV20-1 and TRBJ2-1; 12 bases match TRBD2. The germline CDR1 and CDR2 sequences are DFQATT and SNEGSKA (reference sequence). V shed 2 bases, J shed 4 bases, and the junction held 9 bases outside the gene matches. The CDR3 has 17 residues. The CDR3 bases are TGCAGTGCTAGAAAGCGCGGACTAGCGGGAACTTACAATGAGCAGTTCTTC. This codes for CSARKRGLAGTYNEQFF.

This clonotype was counted ten times or more. The size of this beta chain means little, since it is a stray read in a library made for alpha chains. The V gene is TRBV12-3 or TRBV12-4, the J gene TRBJ2-1, with D uncertain. The CDR3 contains 13 residues. The V end was cut by 3 bases, the J end by 12 bases, with 15 bases between. The DNA for the CDR3 is TGTGCCAGCAGTTTTGGAAGAATCGAGGTGCAGTTCTTC. This translates into CASSFGRIEVQFF.

This clonotype was detected only once. This beta chain came through as a stray read in a library set up for alpha chains, and its size says little. The chain carries TRBV7-9 and TRBJ1-2; 7 bases agree with TRBD1. The CDR3 loop spans 14 amino acids. The V gene end was trimmed by 2 bases and the J gene end by 7 bases; junction bases not matched to a gene: 7. CDR1 is SEHNR and CDR2 is FQNEAQ in the germline V gene (reference sequence). CDR3 sequence reads: CASSLNTGDRGYTF. Here the CDR3 DNA reads TGTGCCAGCAGCTTAAATACAGGGGATCGTGGCTACACCTTC.

This clonotype qualifies as medium-sized. This beta chain appears as a stray read in a library generated for alpha chains; its size is not informative. This chain joins TRBV13 and TRBJ2-7, with a tentative D call TRBD2 (6 bases). The CDR3 has 12 residues. V was cut by 6 bases and J by 7 bases, with 13 bases left in between. Germline loops: CDR1 PRHDT, CDR2 FYEKMQ (reference sequence). As DNA, the CDR3 is TGTGCCAGCAGTTTCTCCCGGGGGGAGCAGTACTTC. Protein sequence: CASSFSRGEQYF. The full variable domain, with the rest looked up from reference TRBV13 and TRBJ2-7, is AAGVIQSPRHLIKEKRETATLKCYPIPRHDTVYWYQQGPGQDPQFLISFYEKMQSDKGSIPDRFSAQQFSDYHSELNMSSLELGDSALYFCASSFSRGEQYFGPGTRLTVT.

Many counts were recorded for this clonotype. This beta chain represents an off-target read in a library built for alpha chains; its size is of limited meaning. The rearrangement uses TRBV4-2 and TRBJ2-1; 7 bases are shared with TRBD2. The CDR3 totals 16 residues. After removal of 4 bases from V and 0 bases from J, the junction contained 6 bases not matched to a gene. Per germline, CDR1 LGHNA and CDR2 YNFKEQ. The DNA for the CDR3 is TGTGCCAGCAGCCCGCTCGGCGGGAGCTCCTACAATGAGCAGTTCTTC. As protein: CASSPLGGSSYNEQFF.

This clonotype was counted many times. This beta chain represents an off-target read in a library built for alpha chains; its size is of limited meaning. The V gene is TRBV5-1, the J gene TRBJ2-2, with D tentatively TRBD2 (6 bases). The CDR3 length is 13 residues. The germline gives CDR1 SGHRS, CDR2 YFSETQ. V gave up 4 bases and J gave up 3 bases, with 7 bases separating them. CDR3 nucleotide sequence: TGCGCCAGCAGCGGAGGGGACACCGGGGAGCTGTTTTTT. Protein product: CASSGGDTGELFF.

This clonotype was counted ten times or more. Being off target in a library aimed at alpha chains, this beta chain has a size of little meaning. The genes are TRBV23-1 and TRBJ2-7; the D call may be TRBD1 or TRBD2 (5 bases each). TRBV23-1 is identified as an open reading frame with a role that is uncertain. Trimming left V 3 bases short and J 4 bases short, with 19 bases between. The CDR3 loop spans 16 amino acids. CDR3 amino acids: CASSQTFGREQYEQYF. The CDR3 DNA is TGCGCCAGCAGTCAGACCTTCGGCAGGGAGCAGTACGAGCAGTACTTC.

This clonotype was picked up many times. Found in a library prepared for alpha chains, this beta chain is an off-target read, and its abundance has little meaning. The rearrangement uses TRBV6-5 and TRBJ1-1; D is perhaps TRBD1 (6 bases). CDR1 is MNHEY, CDR2 SVGAGI, per germline. Trimming took off 6 bases at V and 0 bases at J, with 17 bases between the two ends. CDR3 size: 16 residues. The CDR3 sequence: CASRPGHSFMNTEAFF. In DNA form, the CDR3 reads TGTGCCAGCAGACCGGGACACTCCTTCATGAACACTGAAGCTTTCTTT.

This clonotype was observed many times. This beta chain was picked up by a library intended for alpha chains and is off target, so its count carries little meaning. The chain links TRBV28 to TRBJ2-3, with a tentative D call TRBD2 (5 bases). V lost 2 bases and J lost 7, with 16 bases in between. The germline gives CDR1 MDHEN, CDR2 SYDVKM. This CDR3 spans 15 amino acids. CDR3 nucleotides: TGTGCCAGCAGTTTAAACCCCCTCCCGGGGAATACGCAGTATTTT. As protein: CASSLNPLPGNTQYF. Complete variable domain (other parts from reference TRBV28 and TRBJ2-3): DVKVTQSSRYLVKRTGEKVFLECVQDMDHENMFWYRQDPGLGLRLIYFSYDVKMKEKGDIPEGYSVSREKKERFSLILESASTNQTSMYLCASSLNPLPGNTQYFGPGTRLTVL.

This clonotype turned up a few times. The library was designed around alpha chains, so this beta chain is a stray read whose abundance carries little weight. V gene TRBV6-2 or TRBV6-3 combines with J gene TRBJ2-7; D not resolved. This CDR3 region has 11 residues. Trimming stripped 6 bases from V and 0 bases from J, with 3 bases between. Per the germline V gene, CDR1 is MNHEY and CDR2 is SVGEGT. CDR3 loop: CASSDSYEQYF. The CDR3 nucleotides read TGTGCCAGCAGCGACTCCTACGAGCAGTACTTC.

The sample holds one count of this clonotype. This beta chain is an unintended read in a library built for alpha chains; its size means little. The CDR3: CASSLGGNPTGNTIYF. CDR3 nucleotides: TGTGCCAGCAGCTTAGGCGGGAACCCTACTGGAAACACCATATATTTT. The chain recombines TRBV7-9 with TRBJ1-3, with D uncertain. CDR1 SEHNR and CDR2 FQNEAQ come from the germline V gene (reference sequence). Trimming cost V 1 base and J 2 bases, with 12 bases left between them. This CDR3 is built from 16 residues.

The table lists this clonotype with many counts. Because this beta chain is a stray read in a library intended to capture alpha chains, its abundance should not be given much weight. The rearrangement uses TRBV7-8 and TRBJ2-5; 9 bases match TRBD1. J gave up 5 bases and V 0 bases, and 7 bases lay outside the gene matches. Germline-derived CDR1 and CDR2 are SGHVS and FQNEAQ. The CDR3 sequence is 16 residues long. CDR3 nucleotides: TGTGCCAGCAGCTTAGCTGTACAGGGGGCGATGGAGACCCAGTACTTC. It is translated as CASSLAVQGAMETQYF. The variable domain in full, with the rest retrieved from reference TRBV7-8 and TRBJ2-5, is GAGVSQSPRYKVAKRGQDVALRCDPISGHVSLFWYQQALGQGPEFLTYFQNEAQLDKSGLPSDRFFAERPEGSVSTLKIQRTQQEDSAVYLCASSLAVQGAMETQYFGPGTRLLVL.